This is a list of T cell receptor beta chains from one sample in a study of OX40 agonist ivuxolimab in advanced cancers. Produced via immunoSEQ multiplex PCR; TCRdb's table is partial and in-frame only. The table shows tens of thousands of clones, with approximately 90% occurring only once. The sequencing used CD4+ or CD8+ T cells sorted from blood, collected in a trial of the OX40 agonist ivuxolimab. The origin of the receptors is an adult with an advanced solid tumor such as melanoma, head and neck, liver or kidney cancer. The conserved cysteine and the conserved F or W are not part of the CDR3 here. Clone size is given for some rows only: seen once, a few or many times, or a class if the clone is expanded.

V	J	size	CDR3
TRBV6-4	TRBJ2-1	NA	ASSDVSYNEQF
TRBV5-1	TRBJ2-7	NA	ASSLAPLPTYEQY
TRBV29-1	TRBJ1-2	NA	SDSGGNGYGYT
TRBV28	TRBJ1-2	NA	ASSLGTGTGYT
TRBV29-1	TRBJ1-1	NA	SVSVRGRLNTEAF
TRBV19	TRBJ1-2	NA	ASGSGTDYGYT
TRBV19	TRBJ2-5	NA	ASSITGTGKRETQY
TRBV7-9	TRBJ2-3	NA	ASGPFHTDTQY
TRBV2	TRBJ2-3	NA	ASCQGGGTDTQY
TRBV7-2	TRBJ1-1	NA	ASSPQINQWTEAF
TRBV7-2	TRBJ2-7	NA	ASSPAGTAYYEQY
TRBV2	TRBJ1-5	NA	ASSGEGVQPQH
TRBV19	TRBJ2-7	once	ASSTRVGPRVEQY
TRBV11-3	TRBJ2-5	NA	ASTQRGGAQETQY
TRBV6-4	TRBJ1-6	NA	ASSHTTGRSGSPLH
TRBV25-1	TRBJ2-3	NA	ASSESSGITDTQY
TRBV5-1	TRBJ2-2	NA	ASSLGIRVGELF
TRBV6-5	TRBJ2-5	NA	ASSRGETQY
TRBV5-5	TRBJ2-6	NA	ASSDDYFRISGANVLT
TRBV7-8	TRBJ2-2	once	ASSLQGAGGELF
TRBV27	TRBJ1-4	NA	ASSLYTGVGKLF
TRBV19	TRBJ1-5	NA	ASSGGVNQPQH
TRBV6-6	TRBJ2-1	NA	ASTNVRGDANEQF
TRBV6-6	TRBJ1-1	NA	ASTPFGTANTEAF
TRBV10-2	TRBJ1-1	NA	ASLNTRGVTEAF
TRBV28	TRBJ2-5	NA	ASGTNGSPQETQY
TRBV7-2	TRBJ2-3	NA	ASSLILAGHTDTQY
TRBV5-4	TRBJ1-1	NA	ASSRDRLMNTEAF
TRBV29-1	TRBJ2-3	once	SVRQHNQTDTQY
TRBV6-6	TRBJ1-1	NA	ASSFQDRDGTEAF
TRBV7-9	TRBJ2-5	NA	ASSSGLAGGEVRKETQY
TRBV5-5	TRBJ1-3	NA	ASPPLRDRNSISGNTIY